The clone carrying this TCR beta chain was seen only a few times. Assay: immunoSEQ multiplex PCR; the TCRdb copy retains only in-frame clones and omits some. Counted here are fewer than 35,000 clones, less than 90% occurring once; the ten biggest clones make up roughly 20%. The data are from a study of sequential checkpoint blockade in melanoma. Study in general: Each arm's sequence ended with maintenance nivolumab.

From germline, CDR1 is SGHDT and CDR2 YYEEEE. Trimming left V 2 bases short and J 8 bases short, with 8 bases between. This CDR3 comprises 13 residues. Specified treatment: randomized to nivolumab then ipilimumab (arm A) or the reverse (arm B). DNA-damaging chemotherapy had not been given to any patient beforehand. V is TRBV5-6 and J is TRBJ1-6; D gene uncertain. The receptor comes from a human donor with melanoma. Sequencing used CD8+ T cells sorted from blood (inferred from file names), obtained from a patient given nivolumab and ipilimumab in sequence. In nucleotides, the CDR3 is TGTGCCAGCAGCTTTGGCAACCATTCACCCCTCCACTTT. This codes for CASSFGNHSPLHF.